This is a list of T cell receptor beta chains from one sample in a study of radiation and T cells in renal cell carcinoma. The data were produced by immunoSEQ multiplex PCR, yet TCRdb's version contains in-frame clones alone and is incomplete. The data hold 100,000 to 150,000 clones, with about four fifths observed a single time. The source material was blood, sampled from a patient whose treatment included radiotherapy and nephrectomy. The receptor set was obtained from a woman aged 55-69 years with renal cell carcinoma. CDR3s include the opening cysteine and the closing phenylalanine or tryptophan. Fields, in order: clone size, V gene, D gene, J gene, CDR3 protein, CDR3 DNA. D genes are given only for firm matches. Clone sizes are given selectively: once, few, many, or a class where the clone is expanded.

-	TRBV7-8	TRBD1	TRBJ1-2	CASSPRQGGNGYTF	TGTGCCAGCAGCCCCCGACAGGGAGGGAATGGCTACACCTTC
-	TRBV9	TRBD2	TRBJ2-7	CASSVSYGGYEQYF	TGTGCCAGCAGCGTTAGTTACGGGGGGTACGAGCAGTACTTC
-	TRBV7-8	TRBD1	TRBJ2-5	CASSLGQGALRETQYF	TGTGCCAGCAGCTTAGGACAGGGGGCCCTTCGGGAGACCCAGTACTTC
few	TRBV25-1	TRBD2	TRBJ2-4	CASSDGRGAGTKNIQYF	TGTGCCAGCAGTGACGGGCGGGGGGCCGGAACCAAAAACATTCAGTACTTC
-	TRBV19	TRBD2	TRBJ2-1	CASSNGQSSSGRARKNEQFF	TGTGCCAGTAGTAACGGACAGTCGAGTAGCGGGAGGGCCCGGAAAAATGAGCAGTTCTTC
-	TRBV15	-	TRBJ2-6	CATSRQGRVTGANVLTF	TGTGCCACCAGCAGACAGGGTAGGGTAACTGGGGCCAACGTCCTGACTTTC
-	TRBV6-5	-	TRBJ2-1	CASSPPRHEQFF	TGTGCCAGCAGTCCACCGCGCCATGAGCAGTTCTTC
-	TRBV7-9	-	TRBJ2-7	CASSLGQGTYEQYF	TGTGCCAGCAGCTTAGGCCAGGGCACCTACGAGCAGTACTTC
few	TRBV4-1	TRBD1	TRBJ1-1	CASARGHGMNTEAFF	TGCGCCAGCGCCAGGGGGCACGGCATGAACACTGAAGCTTTCTTT
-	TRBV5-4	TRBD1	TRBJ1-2	CASSRDRRLNYGYTF	TGTGCCAGCAGCCGGGACAGGCGCCTTAACTATGGCTACACCTTC
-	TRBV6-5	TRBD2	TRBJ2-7	CASSYGTSGYEQYF	TGTGCCAGCAGTTACGGGACTAGCGGTTACGAGCAGTACTTC
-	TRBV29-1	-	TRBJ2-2	CSVEWRPNTGELFF	TGCAGCGTTGAATGGCGGCCGAACACCGGGGAGCTGTTTTTT
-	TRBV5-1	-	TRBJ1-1	CASSFVFGVVGTEAFF	TGCGCCAGCAGCTTTGTTTTCGGGGTAGTCGGCACTGAAGCTTTCTTT
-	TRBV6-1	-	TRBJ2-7	CASSLGYSTYEQYF	TGTGCCAGCAGCCTTGGGTACTCAACCTACGAGCAGTACTTC
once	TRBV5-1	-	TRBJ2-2	CASSLDRDGTGELFF	TGCGCCAGCAGCTTGGACAGGGACGGCACCGGGGAGCTGTTTTTT
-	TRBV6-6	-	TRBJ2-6	CASSPGLGANVLTF	TGTGCCAGCAGTCCGGGGCTTGGGGCCAACGTCCTGACTTTC
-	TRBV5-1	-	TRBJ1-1	CASSLSQGMNTEAFF	TGCGCCAGCAGCTTGAGTCAGGGGATGAACACTGAAGCTTTCTTT
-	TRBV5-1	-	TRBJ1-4	CASSGDVSNEKLFF	TGCGCCAGCAGCGGGGACGTATCTAATGAAAAACTGTTTTTT
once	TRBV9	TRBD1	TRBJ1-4	CASSPGTGTNEKLFF	TGTGCCAGCAGCCCGGGGACAGGGACTAATGAAAAACTGTTTTTT
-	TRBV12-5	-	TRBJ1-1	CASGLSGVGTEAFF	TGTGCTAGTGGTTTGTCCGGGGTGGGCACTGAAGCTTTCTTT
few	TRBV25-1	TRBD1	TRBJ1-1	CASTPRSGQGGTEAFF	TGTGCCAGCACCCCAAGGTCGGGACAGGGAGGCACTGAAGCTTTCTTT
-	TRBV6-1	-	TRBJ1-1	CASNRGWNTEAFF	TGTGCCAGCAATCGGGGATGGAACACTGAAGCTTTCTTT
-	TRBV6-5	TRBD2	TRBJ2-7	CASSRGGSGVEQYF	TGTGCCAGCAGCCGCGGTGGCAGCGGGGTCGAGCAGTACTTC